These 8 T cell receptor beta chains were sequenced from one sample in a study of OX40 agonist ivuxolimab in advanced cancers. Assay: immunoSEQ multiplex PCR; the TCRdb copy retains only in-frame clones and omits some. The repertoire holds 89,000 or so clones, with just over 85% as singletons. This sample comprised CD4+ or CD8+ T cells sorted from blood, obtained in a trial of the OX40 agonist ivuxolimab. These receptors originate from an adult with an advanced solid tumor such as melanoma, head and neck, liver or kidney cancer.

The V and J genes are TRBV7-2 and TRBJ2-5, with D maybe TRBD2 (6 bases). The CDR3 runs to 14 residues. The germline V and J ends were trimmed by 5 bases and 5 bases, with 15 bases remaining between them. Germline V gives CDR1 SGHTA, CDR2 FQGNSA. The CDR3 DNA is TGTGCCAGCAGCCTAGGGACTTCCTCGGAGACCCAGTACTTC. Amino acid sequence: CASSLGTSSETQYF. The variable domain in full, completed from reference TRBV7-2 and TRBJ2-5, reads GAGVSQSPSNKVTEKGKDVELRCDPISGHTALYWYRQSLGQGLEFLIYFQGNSAPDKSGLPSDRFSAERTGGSVSTLTIQRTQQEDSAVYLCASSLGTSSETQYFGPGTRLLVL.

The chain employs TRBV14 and TRBJ2-3, with 11 bases that match TRBD2. J was trimmed by 3 bases and V by 1 base; bases with no gene match: 3. The CDR3 consists of 16 residues. CDR1 SGHDN and CDR2 FVKESK come from the germline V gene. CDR3: CASSQGGTSGTDTQYF. CDR3 DNA: TGTGCCAGCAGCCAAGGAGGGACTAGCGGAACAGATACGCAGTATTTT.

V and J are TRBV4-1 and TRBJ1-3; 7 positions match TRBD1. Germline V gene data show CDR1 as MGHRA and CDR2 as YSYEKL. V shed 5 bases and J 2 bases; nucleotides not matched to a gene: 9. CDR3 size: 16 residues. CDR3 amino acids: CASSTFSGGAGNTIYF. The DNA of the CDR3 is TGCGCCAGCAGCACCTTCTCAGGGGGGGCTGGAAACACCATATATTTT.

The chain joins TRBV19 to TRBJ2-4, with unresolved D. Germline CDR1 and CDR2: LNHDA and SQIVND (reference sequence). The ends were cut back, 5 bases at V and 0 bases at J, with 11 bases in the middle. CDR3 size: 15 residues. CDR3 amino acids: CASSSPTLAKNIQYF. For the CDR3, the DNA is TGTGCCAGTAGTTCTCCCACACTAGCCAAAAACATTCAGTACTTC.

This clone was seen a single time. The rearrangement uses TRBV7-3 and TRBJ2-3; no definite D call. The CDR3 contains 13 residues. V was clipped by 5 bases and J by 2 bases, with 8 bases between them. The V gene's germline CDR1 is SGHTA and CDR2 FQGTGA. The CDR3 DNA follows: TGTGCCAGCAGCCTGATAAACACAGATACGCAGTATTTT. Residues: CASSLINTDTQYF.

The V and J genes are TRBV27 and TRBJ2-1; 12 bases are shared with TRBD2. With 11 bases clipped from V and 11 bases from J, the junction kept 13 bases outside the gene matches. The CDR3 is made up of 14 amino acids. CDR1 is MNHEY, CDR2 SMNVEV, per germline (reference sequence). CDR3 protein: CAVQGLAGGGKQFF. The CDR3 nucleotides are TGTGCCGTCCAGGGACTAGCGGGTGGGGGGAAGCAGTTCTTC.

This sequence joins TRBV7-2 and TRBJ1-1; no clear D. Deletions cut 4 bases from V and 0 bases from J, with 15 bases between. This CDR3 region has 16 residues. Germline lookup yields CDR1 SGHTA and CDR2 FQGNSA. CDR3 loop: CASSSHPPGMNTEAFF. The CDR3 DNA sequence: TGTGCCAGCAGCTCCCATCCCCCCGGGATGAACACTGAAGCTTTCTTT.

This clone was detected once. The chain employs TRBV2 and TRBJ2-5; TRBD1 aligns across 12 bases. With V trimmed by 8 bases and J by 2 bases, 6 bases remained unmatched. This CDR3 spans 15 amino acids. Germline V gene lookup returns CDR1 SNHLY and CDR2 FYNNEI. The CDR3 reads CASGGQGALQETQYF. The CDR3 nucleotides read TGTGCCAGCGGGGGACAGGGGGCCTTACAAGAGACCCAGTACTTC.